These 22 T cell receptor beta chains originate from one sample sequenced in a study of T cells in Graves' hyperthyroidism and ophthalmopathy. The investigators amplified TCR beta CDR3 regions from RNA transcripts. Carried out on the TCR CDR3, a first-round RT-PCR used the HTBI primer set. Using its own MiXCR run on the multiplex PCR reads, TCRdb lists one record per CDR3 protein. The table lists 300,000 to 400,000 distinct CDR3 sequences, over 15% of them singletons. Sample: blood. The receptor set was obtained from a woman between 45 and 60 years old with Graves' hyperthyroidism.

The chain has TRBV11-3 and TRBJ2-2, with TRBD1 as a possible D gene (6 bases). CDR1 and CDR2 (germline): SGHNT, YENEEA. The CDR3 has 14 amino acids. Trimming took off 4 bases at V and 4 bases at J, with 10 bases between the two ends. DNA of the CDR3: TGTGCCAGCAGCTCTACCAGGGGCACCGGGGAGCTGTTTTTT. Translation gives CASSSTRGTGELFF.

Ten or more counts support this clonotype. The chain carries TRBV7-2 and TRBJ2-1, with TRBD2 as a possible D gene (5 bases). Trimming left V 2 bases short and J 8 bases short, with 13 bases between. This CDR3 has 14 residues. Germline assignment: CDR1 SGHTA and CDR2 FQGNSA. CDR3 sequence: CASSLQSSSDEQFF. The CDR3 DNA sequence: TGTGCCAGCAGCTTACAATCTAGCAGCGATGAGCAGTTCTTC.

A few counts support this clonotype. The chain carries TRBV18 and TRBJ2-3, with 7 bases identical to TRBD2. Trimming took 6 bases from V and 6 from J; bases not matched to a gene: 12. CDR3 length: 15 residues. CDR1 is KGHSH and CDR2 is LQKENI in the germline V gene. CDR3 coding DNA: TGTGCCAGCTCTCTGGGAAGCGGGGCCGTTGATACGCAGTATTTT. Amino acids: CASSLGSGAVDTQYF.

The chain couples TRBV9 to TRBJ2-1, with D unclear. This CDR3 spans 15 amino acids. V lost 0 bases, J lost 6 bases, and 13 bases lay in between. Germline V lookup: CDR1 SGDLS, CDR2 YYNGEE. CDR3 DNA sequence: TGTGCCAGCAGCGTAGCGGCTAGTTTTAGCAATGAGCAGTTCTTC. It specifies CASSVAASFSNEQFF.

In its sample, this clonotype was seen a few times. The CDR3 DNA reads TGTGCCGGGGCGGATGGGGGCCGGGCTACGCAGTATTTT. It codes for CAGADGGRATQYF. This sequence joins TRBV2 and TRBJ2-3, with D maybe TRBD1 (6 bases). The CDR3 covers 13 residues. Deletions cut 11 bases from V and 8 bases from J, with 20 bases between. Germline loops: CDR1 SNHLY, CDR2 FYNNEI.

This clonotype was observed a few times. This chain links TRBV9 with TRBJ1-1; 8 nucleotides line up with TRBD1. V was pared by 3 bases and J by 1 base, with 8 bases of the junction left unmatched. The germline V gene encodes CDR1 SGDLS and CDR2 YYNGEE. This CDR3 comprises 16 residues. CDR3: CASSGVGTGKNTEAFF. The CDR3 nucleotides are TGTGCCAGCAGCGGTGTGGGGACAGGCAAGAACACTGAAGCTTTCTTT.

This clonotype has at least ten counts. CDR3 DNA: TGTGCCAGCAGTGTTCTAGCGGGAGTGGCAGAGACCCAGTACTTC. It encodes CASSVLAGVAETQYF. The rearrangement uses TRBV7-9 and TRBJ2-5, with TRBD2 matching 10 bases. Trimming cost V 6 bases and J 4 bases; bases outside gene matches: 8. CDR1 is SEHNR, CDR2 FQNEAQ, per germline (reference sequence). This CDR3 contains 15 residues.

This clonotype has only a few counts. The chain employs TRBV7-9 and TRBJ1-1; D remains ambiguous. Germline CDR1 SEHNR, CDR2 FQNEAQ (reference sequence). The CDR3 consists of 15 residues. Deletions cut 5 bases from V and 5 bases from J, with 18 bases between. CDR3 nucleotide sequence: TGTGCCAGCAGCCCGTTGACCTGGGAGGGAACTGAAGCTTTCTTT. It encodes CASSPLTWEGTEAFF.

This clonotype has more than one count but fewer than ten. A read error may be the cause here, since a much bigger clone is one base away. V is TRBV7-2 and J is TRBJ2-1; D is perhaps TRBD2 (5 bases). The CDR3 runs to 16 residues. CDR1 and CDR2 from the germline V gene are SGHTA and FQGNSA. The CDR3 coding sequence is TGTGCCAGCAGCTTAGCGTGGCTAGCCAACTACAATGAGCGGTTCTTC. Encoded protein: CASSLAWLANYNERFF.

This clonotype has ten or more counts. The CDR3 bases are TGTGCCATCAGTGAGTACCGCACAGATACGCAGTATTTT. Its protein is CAISEYRTDTQYF. The genes are TRBV10-3 and TRBJ2-3; D not resolved. There are 13 residues in the CDR3. In germline, CDR1 is ENHRY, CDR2 SYGVKD. Trimming left V 1 base short and J 1 base short, with 3 bases between.

This clonotype was detected a few times. The chain has TRBV5-1 and TRBJ2-7; 8 nucleotides line up with TRBD2. The V gene's germline CDR1 is SGHRS and CDR2 YFSETQ. This CDR3 spans 19 amino acids. J lost 0 bases, V lost 0 bases, and 14 bases had no gene match. This CDR3 is CASSLEPYTGGGHSYEQYV. In nucleotides, the CDR3 is TGCGCCAGCAGCTTGGAGCCATACACTGGCGGGGGGCACTCCTACGAGCAGTACGTC.

This clonotype was counted a few times. The V and J genes are TRBV20-1 and TRBJ2-3; tentative D call: TRBD2 (6 bases). The CDR3 runs 14 residues. V lost 6 bases and J 6 bases, leaving 19 bases between the germline ends. Germline V CDR1 and CDR2: DFQATT, SNEGSKA (reference sequence). The CDR3: CSAPRRVGGDTQYF. The CDR3 nucleotides are TGCAGTGCCCCCCGGCGCGTCGGGGGTGATACGCAGTATTTT.

This clonotype was detected only a few times. V and J are TRBV5-1 and TRBJ1-2, with TRBD1 as a possible D gene (6 bases). Looked up from germline, CDR1 is SGHRS and CDR2 is YFSETQ. The CDR3 totals 14 residues. V lost 4 bases to trimming and J lost 3 bases, with 13 bases between them. The CDR3 DNA reads TGCGCCAGCAGCAGGGGGGGGAATGACTATGGCTACACCTTC. Translated, it gives CASSRGGNDYGYTF.

This clonotype has at least ten counts. V is TRBV11-2 and J is TRBJ1-2; no reliable D call. The CDR3 length is 15 residues. V lost 0 bases, J lost 1 base, and 9 bases lay in between. The germline CDR1 and CDR2 sequences are SGHAT and FQNNGV. The CDR3 DNA sequence: TGTGCCAGCAGCTTAGATCAGCCGGTTAACTATGGCTACACCTTC. It is translated as CASSLDQPVNYGYTF.

The chain joins TRBV7-2 to TRBJ1-5; D may be TRBD1 (6 bases). Germline assignment: CDR1 SGHTA and CDR2 FQGNSA. The CDR3 contains 15 residues. V was shortened by 1 base and J by 6 bases, with 13 bases between the two germline ends. The CDR3 loop is CASSLGGGRFQPQHF. The CDR3 DNA is TGTGCCAGCAGCTTAGGGGGGGGCCGGTTTCAGCCCCAGCATTTT.

This clonotype was picked up many times. This rearrangement joins TRBV28 to TRBJ1-2; 12 bases are a match to TRBD1. Losses at the gene ends were 4 bases for V and 8 bases for J; bases not matched to a gene: 11. The CDR3 has 16 residues. Germline V gives CDR1 MDHEN, CDR2 SYDVKM. The CDR3 DNA is TGTGCCAGCAGTTCGCCGGGACAGGGGGCAGGGGGGGGCTACACCTTC. It specifies CASSSPGQGAGGGYTF.

This clonotype was seen at least ten times. J is TRBJ2-1 and V is TRBV18, with 9 bases that match TRBD2. The CDR3 is 15 amino acids. J was trimmed by 10 bases and V by 3 bases; bases with no gene match: 10. Germline CDR1 reads KGHSH; CDR2 reads LQKENI. The CDR3 sequence: CASSPLAGNYLEQFF. The CDR3 DNA follows: TGTGCCAGCTCACCTCTAGCGGGGAACTACTTAGAGCAGTTCTTC.

This clonotype was detected many times. CDR3 nucleotide sequence: TGTGCCAGCAGCTTCAAAGTTAAAGCTTTCTTT. Amino acid sequence: CASSFKVKAFF. The gene calls are TRBV11-2 and TRBJ1-1; D is uncertain. Trimming cost V 3 bases and J 9 bases, with 8 bases left between them. Germline-derived CDR1 and CDR2 are SGHAT and FQNNGV. The CDR3 runs to 11 residues.

The chain uses TRBV12-3 or TRBV12-4 and TRBJ1-2; no clear D. V lost 8 bases, J lost 8 bases, and 12 bases lay in between. The CDR3 runs to 11 residues. This CDR3 reads CASGSAGGYTF. Written as DNA, the CDR3 is TGTGCCAGCGGTTCAGCCGGGGGCTACACCTTC.

This clonotype has ten or more counts. The chain couples TRBV2 to TRBJ2-3; 7 bases are shared with TRBD2. Per germline, CDR1 SNHLY and CDR2 FYNNEI. The CDR3 covers 14 residues. V was clipped by 6 bases and J by 3 bases; unmatched bases: 6. CDR3 bases: TGTGCCAGCAGCCCGGGGGGACCGACAGATACGCAGTATTTT. It encodes CASSPGGPTDTQYF.

V is TRBV6-6 and J is TRBJ2-5, with D possibly matching TRBD2 (7 bases). Trimming cost V 0 bases and J 5 bases, with 16 bases left between them. This CDR3 has 16 residues. The germline V gene has CDR1 MNHNY and CDR2 SVGAGI (reference sequence). The DNA of the CDR3 is TGTGCCAGCAGTTACTCGGGCGGGGGCGCCGGGGAGACCCAGTACTTC. Translating gives CASSYSGGGAGETQYF.

This clonotype was detected a few times. A much larger clonotype is one base distant, so this may be a read error. The chain has TRBV6-5 and TRBJ2-1; possibly TRBD1 for D (6 bases). This CDR3 has 17 residues. Germline CDR1 and CDR2: MNHEY and SVGAGI. The CDR3 DNA reads as TGTGCCAGCAGTTACTCCCTTCGGCGGGCGAGGGACAATGGGCAGTTCTTC. Protein product: CASSYSLRRARDNGQFF.